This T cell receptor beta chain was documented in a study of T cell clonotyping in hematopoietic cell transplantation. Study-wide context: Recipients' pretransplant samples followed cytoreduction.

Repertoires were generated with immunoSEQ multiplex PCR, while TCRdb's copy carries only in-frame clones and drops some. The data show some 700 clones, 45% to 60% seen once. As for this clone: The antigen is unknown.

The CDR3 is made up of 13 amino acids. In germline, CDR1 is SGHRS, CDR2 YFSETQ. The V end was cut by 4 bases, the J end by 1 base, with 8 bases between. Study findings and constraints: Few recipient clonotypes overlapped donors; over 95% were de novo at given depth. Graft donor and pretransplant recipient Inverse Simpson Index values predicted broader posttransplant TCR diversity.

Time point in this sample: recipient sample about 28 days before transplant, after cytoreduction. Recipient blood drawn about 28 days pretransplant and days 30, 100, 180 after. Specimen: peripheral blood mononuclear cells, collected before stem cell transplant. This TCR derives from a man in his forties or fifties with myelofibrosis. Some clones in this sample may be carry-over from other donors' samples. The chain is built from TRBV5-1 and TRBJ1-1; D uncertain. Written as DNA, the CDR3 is TGCGCCAGCAGCCCAACTGGGAACACTGAAGCTTTCTTT. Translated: CASSPTGNTEAFF.